This TCR beta chain was sequenced for a study of vaccination and CD4 T cells after COVID-19. Across the study: The cells in question were stimulated using overlapping spike peptides derived from SARS-CoV-2, HCoV-NL63, HCoV-OC43 and HCoV-229E.

The Oncomine TCR Beta short-read assay generated sequence data from the DNA of cultured CD4+ T cells. One entry per CDR3 protein, called by TCRdb with MiXCR from the PCR reads. The data show some 10,000 distinct CDR3 sequences, roughly 50% seen once. Points on this clonotype: The target antigen is unknown.

Overall study results and limits: Spike mono-reactivity was found in 304 of 307 vaccine-specific clones from convalescent patients.

Treatment of the sample: approximately 9-day PBMC culture with coronavirus spike peptide pools or control peptides (ViraFEST assay). Per well, 1.5 million to 2.5 million PBMCs were cultured in the presence of 9 to 10 IU/ml IL-2 and approximately 9.5 ug/ml peptide pools. The sequenced sample was CD4+ T cells from blood, cultured in vitro. The TCR was taken from a human donor who had recovered from COVID-19.

The CDR3 reads CSASDSSGNTIYF. In nucleotides, the CDR3 is TGCAGTGCCTCGGACAGCTCTGGAAACACCATATATTTT. V and J are TRBV20-1 and TRBJ1-3; D perhaps matches TRBD1 (6 bases). This CDR3 contains 13 residues. V shed 6 bases and J shed 0 bases, with 9 bases lying between them. Per the germline V gene, CDR1 is DFQATT and CDR2 is SNEGSKA (reference sequence).